Below, 12 T cell receptor beta chains from the same sample are listed, as sequenced in a study of response to subunit inactivated influenza vaccine. TCRdb re-analysed the RT-PCR reads in MiXCR, keeping a single row per CDR3 protein. Among some 190,000 distinct CDR3 sequences listed, roughly an eighth were seen once. The source material was CD8+ T cells sorted from PBMCs, sampled about 5 days after vaccination. These receptors came from a man between 50 and 59 years old who received an inactivated influenza vaccine.

CDR3 region: CASSLGVSGENIQYF. Here the CDR3 DNA reads TGCGCCAGCAGCTTGGGGGTTAGCGGGGAAAACATTCAGTACTTC. The V call is TRBV5-1, the J call TRBJ2-4, with 8 bases that match TRBD2. Germline assignment: CDR1 SGHRS and CDR2 YFSETQ. V trimming: 0 bases; J trimming: 5 bases; junction bases outside the gene matches: 4. The CDR3 length is 15 residues.

This clonotype was seen ten or more times. CDR3 in amino acids: CASSSSGYQPQHF. Here the CDR3 DNA reads TGTGCCAGCAGTTCATCAGGTTATCAGCCCCAGCATTTT. V gene TRBV12-3 or TRBV12-4 combines with J gene TRBJ1-5; no clear D gene. Deletions cut 4 bases from V and 5 bases from J, with 9 bases between. This CDR3 has 13 amino acids.

The chain couples TRBV29-1 to TRBJ2-7; 10 bases match TRBD1. CDR3 length: 18 residues. V dropped 1 base and J dropped 3; count of bases not matched to a gene: 15. Germline loops: CDR1 SQVTM, CDR2 ANQGSEA. The chain's CDR3 is CSVEAFPTGGEVVYEQYF. The CDR3 DNA sequence: TGCAGCGTTGAAGCCTTCCCGACAGGGGGCGAGGTGGTCTACGAGCAGTACTTC.

This clonotype showed up just a few times. The CDR3 loop reads CSARDPAGPYNEQFF. In DNA, the CDR3 is TGCAGTGCTAGAGATCCAGCGGGTCCCTACAATGAGCAGTTCTTC. J is TRBJ2-1 and V is TRBV20-1; a possible D gene is TRBD2 (6 bases). The CDR3 runs to 15 residues. V lost 0 bases and J 2 bases, leaving 11 bases between the germline ends. CDR1 and CDR2 (germline): DFQATT, SNEGSKA (reference sequence).

A remark on this clonotype: Given a much more abundant clone one base away, this may be a read error. This chain links TRBV6-2 or TRBV6-3 with TRBJ2-7, with D perhaps matching TRBD1 (6 bases). V lost 2 bases and J lost 5, with 19 bases in between. CDR1 and CDR2 (germline): MNHEY, SVGEGT. The CDR3 consists of 16 residues. CDR3: CASSYGGGQGMHEQYF. DNA for the CDR3: TGTGCCAGCAGTTACGGCGGTGGGCAGGGGATGCACGAGCAGTACTTC.

The chain is built from TRBV5-1 and TRBJ1-1; D not resolved. This CDR3 is 18 amino acids long. Trimming pared 0 bases from V and 5 bases from J, leaving 23 bases between. The V gene's germline CDR1 is SGHRS and CDR2 YFSETQ. The CDR3 bases are TGCGCCAGCAGCTTGGGTCTCCCGGAATTGACTCTTCCTACTGAAGCTTTCTTT. Its protein is CASSLGLPELTLPTEAFF.

In regard to this clonotype: At one boundary the junction diverges from the germline segment, which might be a read error. The rearrangement links TRBV20-1 to TRBJ2-5, with 12 bases fitting TRBD2. The germline V gene encodes CDR1 DFQATT and CDR2 SNEGSKA (reference sequence). This CDR3 is 16 amino acids long. The CDR3 sequence: CCASIGLAGIQETQYF. The CDR3 region has the DNA TGCTGTGCTAGCATTGGACTAGCGGGGATACAAGAGACCCAGTACTTC.

The genes are TRBV7-9 and TRBJ1-5; D is possibly TRBD1 (5 bases). CDR1 and CDR2 (germline): SEHNR, FQNEAQ (reference sequence). This CDR3 region has 12 residues. Trimming cost V 5 bases and J 6 bases, with 8 bases left between them. The DNA of the CDR3 is TGTGCCAGCAGCCCAGGGTCTCAGCCCCAGCATTTT. Translation: CASSPGSQPQHF. The whole variable domain, filled in from reference TRBV7-9 and TRBJ1-5, reads DTGVSQNPRHKITKRGQNVTFRCDPISEHNRLYWYRQTLGQGPEFLTYFQNEAQLEKSRLLSDRFSAERPKGSFSTLEIQRTEQGDSAMYLCASSPGSQPQHFGDGTRLSIL.

J is TRBJ1-1 and V is TRBV19, with a tentative D call TRBD1 (5 bases). Trimming shortened V by 1 base and J by 8 bases, and 8 bases separated the two germline ends. The CDR3 has 12 residues. The germline CDR1 and CDR2 sequences are LNHDA and SQIVND (reference sequence). DNA of the CDR3: TGTGCCAGTAGTATAGGGACACCAGAAGCTTTCTTT. Translation: CASSIGTPEAFF.

The chain employs TRBV12-3 or TRBV12-4 and TRBJ2-5; 7 positions agree with TRBD1. V lost 6 bases to trimming and J lost 4 bases; unmatched junction nucleotides: 8. The CDR3 extends over 14 amino acids. DNA for the CDR3: TGTGCCAGCAGCCCCGGGGCAGGGGGAGAGACCCAGTACTTC. This sequence encodes CASSPGAGGETQYF.

This CDR3 is CASSMGQGKETQYF. In nucleotides, the CDR3 is TGTGCCAGTAGTATGGGGCAGGGTAAGGAGACCCAGTACTTC. The chain links TRBV19 to TRBJ2-5, with D perhaps TRBD1 (5 bases). The CDR3 covers 14 residues. V was shortened by 3 bases and J by 5 bases, with 13 bases between the two germline ends. Germline-derived CDR1 and CDR2 are LNHDA and SQIVND (reference sequence).

The chain is built from TRBV6-5 and TRBJ2-3; D is unclear. Germline V gene lookup returns CDR1 MNHEY and CDR2 SVGAGI. This CDR3 is built from 13 residues. The V gene lost 0 bases and the J gene lost 4 bases, with 5 bases spanning the gap. CDR3 region: CASSYSSPDTQYF. CDR3 bases: TGTGCCAGCAGTTACTCTAGCCCAGATACGCAGTATTTT.